This entry describes one T cell receptor beta chain. Its antigen is unidentified. Assay used: immunoSEQ multiplex PCR; TCRdb lists only in-frame clones, some missing. In the table there are 100,000 to 150,000 clones, around nine tenths of which are singletons. The V gene's germline CDR1 is SGDLS and CDR2 YYNGEE. V dropped 4 bases and J dropped 6; count of bases not matched to a gene: 14. This CDR3 has 16 residues. This sample stems from a study of T cell responses to AZD1222 COVID-19 vaccine. General study results and limits: After the peak T cell response, and only then, were repertoires sampled. Unmutated variant regions are reportedly the target of nearly half of TCRs that are spike-specific. Clonal diversity was possibly underestimated, and white British individuals and females predominated among donors. Among AZD1222 vaccinees, only six or seven were seropositive at baseline.

Sequencing was performed on peripheral blood, taken on day 0 of MenACWY control vaccination. The V call is TRBV9, the J call TRBJ2-3; 7 bases match TRBD2. This receptor was identified in an adult in good health. This chain's CDR3 is CASSFRGDQNADTQYF. CDR3 nucleotides: TGTGCCAGCAGCTTCCGGGGGGACCAGAACGCGGATACGCAGTATTTT.